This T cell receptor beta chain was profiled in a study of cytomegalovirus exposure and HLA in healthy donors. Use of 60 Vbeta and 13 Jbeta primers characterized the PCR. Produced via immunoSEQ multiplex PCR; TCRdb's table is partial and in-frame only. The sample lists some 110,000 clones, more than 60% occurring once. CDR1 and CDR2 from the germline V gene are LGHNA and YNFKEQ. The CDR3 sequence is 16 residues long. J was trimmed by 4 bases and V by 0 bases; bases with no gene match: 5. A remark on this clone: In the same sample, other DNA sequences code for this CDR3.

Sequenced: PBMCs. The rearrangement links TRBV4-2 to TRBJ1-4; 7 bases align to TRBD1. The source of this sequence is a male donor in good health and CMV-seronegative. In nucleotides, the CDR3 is TGTGCCAGCAGCCAAGACGGCACAGGGGATAATGAAAAACTGTTTTTT. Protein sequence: CASSQDGTGDNEKLFF.